The clone carrying this TCR beta chain was seen at least ten times. The sample originates from a study of neurological immune-mediated disorders. V lost 6 bases and J 0 bases, leaving 18 bases between the germline ends. CDR3 length equals 15 residues. Germline V gene sequence: CDR1 DFQATT, CDR2 SNEGSKA (reference sequence). MiXCR, applied by TCRdb to the 5' RACE reads, yields one record per CDR3 protein. This table holds tens of thousands of distinct CDR3 sequences, 2% to 2.5% found once. The clonotype originates from a man aged 45-65 years with multiple sclerosis. This sequence joins TRBV20-1 and TRBJ2-7, with a tentative D call TRBD2 (6 bases). The sequencing sample was made of PBMCs. The CDR3 DNA reads TGCAGTGCGGAGGGTGGGGAAAAAATCTCCTACGAGCAGTACTTC. This translates into CSAEGGEKISYEQYF.